This T cell receptor beta chain was identified during a study of blood T cell repertoires in COVID-19. Study-level information: Material from acute and convalescent COVID-19 was sourced from the United States, Italy and Spain.

Germline values: CDR1 LNHDA, CDR2 SQIVND (reference sequence). Trimming cost V 6 bases and J 8 bases; bases outside gene matches: 7. The CDR3 loop spans 14 amino acids. In the original workflow: Counts of nucleated cells, estimated from reference gene primer amplification, were obtained. Sequencing was performed with immunoSEQ multiplex PCR; in TCRdb, only in-frame clones are kept and a portion is missing. The DNA gave D and trimming, while V, J and clone size come from that table. The sample holds some 180,000 clones; approximately 89% are singletons and the top ten take 5% to 8%. What was sequenced was PBMCs or T cells enriched from blood (not recorded which). The TCR comes from a man in his forties who had recovered from COVID-19. The gene calls are TRBV19 and TRBJ2-1; 10 nucleotides line up with TRBD1. The CDR3 sequence: CASRDRGSSDEQFF. CDR3 in DNA: TGTGCCAGTAGGGACAGGGGGTCCTCGGATGAGCAGTTCTTC.